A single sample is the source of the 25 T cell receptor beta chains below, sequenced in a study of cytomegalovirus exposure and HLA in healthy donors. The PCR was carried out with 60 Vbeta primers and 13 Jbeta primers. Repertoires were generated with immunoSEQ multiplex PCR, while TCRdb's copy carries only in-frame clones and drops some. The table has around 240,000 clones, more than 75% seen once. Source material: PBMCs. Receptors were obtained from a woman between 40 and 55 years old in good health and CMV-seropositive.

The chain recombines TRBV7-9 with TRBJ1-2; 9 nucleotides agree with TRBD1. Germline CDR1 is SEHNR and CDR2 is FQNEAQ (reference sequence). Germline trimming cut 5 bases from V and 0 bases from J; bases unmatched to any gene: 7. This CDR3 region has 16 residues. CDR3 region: CASSVGQGTSNYGYTF. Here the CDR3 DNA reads TGTGCCAGCAGCGTTGGACAGGGGACCTCTAACTATGGCTACACCTTC.

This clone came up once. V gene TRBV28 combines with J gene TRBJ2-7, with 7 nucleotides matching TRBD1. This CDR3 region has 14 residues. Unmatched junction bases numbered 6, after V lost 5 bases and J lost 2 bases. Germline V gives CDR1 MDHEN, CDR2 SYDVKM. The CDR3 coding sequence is TGTGCCAGCAGTCCTACAGGGGCGACCTACGAGCAGTACTTC. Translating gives CASSPTGATYEQYF.

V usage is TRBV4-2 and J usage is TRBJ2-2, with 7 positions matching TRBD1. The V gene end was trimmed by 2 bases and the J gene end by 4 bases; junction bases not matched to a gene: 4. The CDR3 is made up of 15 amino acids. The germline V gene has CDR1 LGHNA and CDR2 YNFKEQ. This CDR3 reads CASSQQGVGTGELFF. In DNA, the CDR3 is TGTGCCAGCAGCCAACAGGGGGTTGGCACCGGGGAGCTGTTTTTT.

The CDR3: CASSPRPGGADTQYF. CDR3 DNA: TGTGCCAGCAGCCCCCGACCGGGAGGAGCAGATACGCAGTATTTT. The chain is built from TRBV6-5 and TRBJ2-3; 7 bases align to TRBD2. The germline CDR1 and CDR2 sequences are MNHEY and SVGAGI. J was trimmed by 4 bases and V by 6 bases; bases with no gene match: 10. The CDR3 runs 15 residues.

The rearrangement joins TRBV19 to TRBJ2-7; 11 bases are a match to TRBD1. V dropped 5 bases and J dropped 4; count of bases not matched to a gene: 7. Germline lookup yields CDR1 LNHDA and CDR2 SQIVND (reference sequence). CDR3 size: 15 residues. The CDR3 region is CASSDTGTGGYEQYF. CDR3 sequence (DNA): TGTGCCAGTAGTGACACCGGGACAGGGGGGTACGAGCAGTACTTC.

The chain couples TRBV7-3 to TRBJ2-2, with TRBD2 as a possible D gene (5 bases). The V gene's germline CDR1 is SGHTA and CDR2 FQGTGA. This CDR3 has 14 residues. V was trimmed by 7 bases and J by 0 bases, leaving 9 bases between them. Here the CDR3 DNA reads TGTGCCAGCATGAGCGGTGCGAACACCGGGGAGCTGTTTTTT. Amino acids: CASMSGANTGELFF.

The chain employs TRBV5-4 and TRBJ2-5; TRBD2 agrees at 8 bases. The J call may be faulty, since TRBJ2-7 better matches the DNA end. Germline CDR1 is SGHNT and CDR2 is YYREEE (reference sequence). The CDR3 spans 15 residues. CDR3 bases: TGTGCCAGCAGTCGTCCCGGGACTAGCTCCTACGAGCAGTACTTC. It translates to CASSRPGTSSYEQYF.

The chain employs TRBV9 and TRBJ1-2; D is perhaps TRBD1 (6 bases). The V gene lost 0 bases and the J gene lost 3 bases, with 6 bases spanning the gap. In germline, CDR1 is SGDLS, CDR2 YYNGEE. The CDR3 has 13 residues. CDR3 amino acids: CASSVGTDYGYTF. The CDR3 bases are TGTGCCAGCAGCGTAGGGACAGACTATGGCTACACCTTC.

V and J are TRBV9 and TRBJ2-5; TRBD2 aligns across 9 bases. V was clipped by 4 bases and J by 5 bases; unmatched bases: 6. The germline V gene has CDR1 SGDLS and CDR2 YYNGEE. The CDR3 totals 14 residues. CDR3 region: CASSPPSGTETQYF. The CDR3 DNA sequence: TGTGCCAGCAGCCCCCCTAGCGGGACGGAGACCCAGTACTTC.

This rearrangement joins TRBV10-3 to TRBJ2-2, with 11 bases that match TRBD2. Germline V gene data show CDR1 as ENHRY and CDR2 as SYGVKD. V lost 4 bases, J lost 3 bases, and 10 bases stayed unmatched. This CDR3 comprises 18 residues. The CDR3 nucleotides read TGTGCCATCAGTGGGAGGCTAGCGGGAGGTGTAGACACCGGGGAGCTGTTTTTT. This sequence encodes CAISGRLAGGVDTGELFF.

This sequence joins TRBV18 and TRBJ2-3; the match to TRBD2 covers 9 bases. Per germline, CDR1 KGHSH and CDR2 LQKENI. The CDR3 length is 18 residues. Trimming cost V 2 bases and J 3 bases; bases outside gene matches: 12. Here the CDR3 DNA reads TGTGCCAGCTCACCATTGGAGTATAGCGGGAGCACGACAGATACGCAGTATTTT. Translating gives CASSPLEYSGSTTDTQYF.

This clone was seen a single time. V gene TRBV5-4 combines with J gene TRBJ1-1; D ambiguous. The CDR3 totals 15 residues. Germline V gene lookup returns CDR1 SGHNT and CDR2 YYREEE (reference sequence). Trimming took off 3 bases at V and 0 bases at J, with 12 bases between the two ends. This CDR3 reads CASSSPGIMNTEAFF. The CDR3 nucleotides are TGTGCCAGCAGCTCTCCGGGGATTATGAACACTGAAGCTTTCTTT.

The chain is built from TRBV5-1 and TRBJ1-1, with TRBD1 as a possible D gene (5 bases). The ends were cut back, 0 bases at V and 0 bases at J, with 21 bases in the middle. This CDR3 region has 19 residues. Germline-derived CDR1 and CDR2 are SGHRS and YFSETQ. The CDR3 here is CASSLGHSGGGTMNTEAFF. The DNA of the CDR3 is TGCGCCAGCAGCTTGGGCCACAGTGGGGGGGGGACCATGAACACTGAAGCTTTCTTT.

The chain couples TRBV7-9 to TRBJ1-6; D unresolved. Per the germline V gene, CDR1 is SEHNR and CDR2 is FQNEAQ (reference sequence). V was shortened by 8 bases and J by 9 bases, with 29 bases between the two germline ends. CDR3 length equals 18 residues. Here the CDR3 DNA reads TGTGCCAGCCGTTCTTACATTACCGACGGAGCTCGGGGTTCACCCCTCCACTTT. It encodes CASRSYITDGARGSPLHF.

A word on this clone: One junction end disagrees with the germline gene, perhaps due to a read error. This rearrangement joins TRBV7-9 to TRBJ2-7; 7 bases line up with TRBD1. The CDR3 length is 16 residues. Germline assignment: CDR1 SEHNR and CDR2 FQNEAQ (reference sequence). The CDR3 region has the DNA TGTTCCAGCAGCTTCCAGGGGGTCCACTACTCCTACGAGCAGTACTTC. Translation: CSSSFQGVHYSYEQYF.

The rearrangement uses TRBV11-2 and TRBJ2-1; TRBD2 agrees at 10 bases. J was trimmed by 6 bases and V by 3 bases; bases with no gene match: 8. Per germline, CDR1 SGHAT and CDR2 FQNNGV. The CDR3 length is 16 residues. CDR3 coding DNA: TGTGCCAGCAGCTTCCTCACGGGACTAGCGAGCAATGAGCAGTTCTTC. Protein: CASSFLTGLASNEQFF.

CDR3 bases: TGTGCCAGTAGTATCTCCGGGACAGGGGGCGATGGCTACACCTTC. Protein sequence: CASSISGTGGDGYTF. The chain uses TRBV19 and TRBJ1-2, with 12 nucleotides matching TRBD1. Germline CDR1 is LNHDA and CDR2 is SQIVND (reference sequence). J lost 6 bases, V lost 3 bases, and 5 bases had no gene match. There are 15 residues in the CDR3.

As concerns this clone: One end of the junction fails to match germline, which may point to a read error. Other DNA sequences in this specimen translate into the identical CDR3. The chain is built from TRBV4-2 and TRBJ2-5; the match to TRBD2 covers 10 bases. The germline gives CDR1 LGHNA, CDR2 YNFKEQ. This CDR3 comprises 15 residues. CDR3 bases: TGTGCCAGCAGCCAAATAGCGGGAGGTGGGGAGACTCAGTACTTC. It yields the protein CASSQIAGGGETQYF.

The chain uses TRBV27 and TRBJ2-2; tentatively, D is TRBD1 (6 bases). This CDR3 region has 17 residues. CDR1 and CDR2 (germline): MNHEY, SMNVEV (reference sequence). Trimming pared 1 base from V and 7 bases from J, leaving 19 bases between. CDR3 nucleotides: TGTGCCAGCAGTTTATACAGGGCAACTACCAGGAGCGGGGAGCTGTTTTTT. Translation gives CASSLYRATTRSGELFF.

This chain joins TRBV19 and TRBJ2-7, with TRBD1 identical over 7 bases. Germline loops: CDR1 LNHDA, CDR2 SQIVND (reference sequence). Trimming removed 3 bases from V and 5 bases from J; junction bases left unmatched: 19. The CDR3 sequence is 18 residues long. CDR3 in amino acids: CASSIGGPTGSRSHEQYF. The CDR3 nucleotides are TGTGCCAGTAGTATTGGTGGCCCGACAGGGTCAAGATCCCACGAGCAGTACTTC.

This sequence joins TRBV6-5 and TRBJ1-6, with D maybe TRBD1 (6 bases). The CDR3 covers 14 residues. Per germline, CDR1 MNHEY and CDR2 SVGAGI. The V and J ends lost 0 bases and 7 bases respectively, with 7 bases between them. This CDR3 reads CASSYSGHNSPLHF. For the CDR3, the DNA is TGTGCCAGCAGTTACTCGGGACACAATTCACCCCTCCACTTT.

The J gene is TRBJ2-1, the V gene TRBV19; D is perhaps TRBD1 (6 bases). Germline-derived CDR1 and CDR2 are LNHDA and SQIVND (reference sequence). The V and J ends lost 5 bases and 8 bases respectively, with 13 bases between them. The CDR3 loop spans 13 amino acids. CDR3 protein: CASSHRARDEQFF. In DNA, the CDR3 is TGTGCCAGTAGTCACAGGGCCCGGGATGAGCAGTTCTTC. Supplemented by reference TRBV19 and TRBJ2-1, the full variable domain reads DGGITQSPKYLFRKEGQNVTLSCEQNLNHDAMYWYRQDPGQGLRLIYYSQIVNDFQKGDIAEGYSVSREKKESFPLTVTSAQKNPTAFYLCASSHRARDEQFFGPGTRLTVL.

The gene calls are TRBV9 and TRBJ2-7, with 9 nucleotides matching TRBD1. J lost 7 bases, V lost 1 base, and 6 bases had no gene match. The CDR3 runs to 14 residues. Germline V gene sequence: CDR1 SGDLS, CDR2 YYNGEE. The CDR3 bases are TGTGCCAGCAGCGTAACAGGGGGCTACGTTGAGCAGTACTTC. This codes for CASSVTGGYVEQYF.

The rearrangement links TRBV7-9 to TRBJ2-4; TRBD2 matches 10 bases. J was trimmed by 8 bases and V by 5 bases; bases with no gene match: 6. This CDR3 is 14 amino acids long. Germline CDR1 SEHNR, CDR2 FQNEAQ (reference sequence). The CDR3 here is CASSGRAGGDIQYF. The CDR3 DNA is TGTGCCAGCAGCGGACGAGCGGGAGGGGACATTCAGTACTTC.

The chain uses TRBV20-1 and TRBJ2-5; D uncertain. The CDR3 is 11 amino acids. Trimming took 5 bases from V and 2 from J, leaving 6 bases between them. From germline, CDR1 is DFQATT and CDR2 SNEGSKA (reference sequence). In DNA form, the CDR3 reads TGCAGTGCTCCTAGGCAAGAGACCCAGTACTTC. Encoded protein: CSAPRQETQYF.